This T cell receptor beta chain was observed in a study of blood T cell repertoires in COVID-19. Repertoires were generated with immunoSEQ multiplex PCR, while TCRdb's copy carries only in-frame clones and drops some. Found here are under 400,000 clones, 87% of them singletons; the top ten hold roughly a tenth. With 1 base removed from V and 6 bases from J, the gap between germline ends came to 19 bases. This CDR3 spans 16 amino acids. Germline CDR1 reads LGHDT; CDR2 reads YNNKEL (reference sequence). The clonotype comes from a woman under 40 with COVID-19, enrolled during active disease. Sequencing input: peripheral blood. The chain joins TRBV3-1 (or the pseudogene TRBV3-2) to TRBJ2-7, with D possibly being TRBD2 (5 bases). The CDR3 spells CASSQGPPGSWGEQYF. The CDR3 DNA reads TGTGCCAGCAGCCAAGGCCCCCCGGGGAGTTGGGGCGAGCAGTACTTC.